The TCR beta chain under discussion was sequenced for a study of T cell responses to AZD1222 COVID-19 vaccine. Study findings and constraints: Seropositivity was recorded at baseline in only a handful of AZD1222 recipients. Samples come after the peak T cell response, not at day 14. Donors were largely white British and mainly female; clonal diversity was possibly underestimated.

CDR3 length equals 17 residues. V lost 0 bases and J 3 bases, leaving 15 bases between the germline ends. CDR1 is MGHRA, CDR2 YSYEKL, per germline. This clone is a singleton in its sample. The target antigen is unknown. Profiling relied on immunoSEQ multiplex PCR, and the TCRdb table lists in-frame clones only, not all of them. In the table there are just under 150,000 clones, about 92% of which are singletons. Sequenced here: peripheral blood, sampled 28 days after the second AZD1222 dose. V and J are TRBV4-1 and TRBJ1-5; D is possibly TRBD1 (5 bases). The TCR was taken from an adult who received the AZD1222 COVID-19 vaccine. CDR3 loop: CASSQDSGGGNNQPQHF. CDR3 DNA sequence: TGCGCCAGCAGCCAAGATTCGGGGGGGGGTAACAATCAGCCCCAGCATTTT.